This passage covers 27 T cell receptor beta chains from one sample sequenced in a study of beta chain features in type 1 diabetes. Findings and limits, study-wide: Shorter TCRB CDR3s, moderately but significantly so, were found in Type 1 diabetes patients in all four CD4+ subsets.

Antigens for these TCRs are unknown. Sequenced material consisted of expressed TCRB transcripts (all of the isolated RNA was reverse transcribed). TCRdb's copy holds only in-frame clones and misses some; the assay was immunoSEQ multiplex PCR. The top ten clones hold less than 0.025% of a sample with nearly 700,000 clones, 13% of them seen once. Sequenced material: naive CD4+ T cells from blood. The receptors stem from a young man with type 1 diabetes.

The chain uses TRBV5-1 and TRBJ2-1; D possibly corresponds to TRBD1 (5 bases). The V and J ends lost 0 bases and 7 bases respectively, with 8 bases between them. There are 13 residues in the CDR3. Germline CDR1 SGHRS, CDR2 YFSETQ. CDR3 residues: CASSLADSNEQFF. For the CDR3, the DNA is TGCGCCAGCAGCTTGGCCGACAGTAATGAGCAGTTCTTC.

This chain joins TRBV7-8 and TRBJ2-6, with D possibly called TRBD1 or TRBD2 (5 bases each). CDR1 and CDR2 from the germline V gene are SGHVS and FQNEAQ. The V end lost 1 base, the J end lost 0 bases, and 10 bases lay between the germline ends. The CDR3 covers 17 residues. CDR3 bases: TGTGCCAGCAGCTTAGTGGGGGAGAGCTCTGGGGCCAACGTCCTGACTTTC. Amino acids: CASSLVGESSGANVLTF. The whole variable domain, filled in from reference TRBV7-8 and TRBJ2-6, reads GAGVSQSPRYKVAKRGQDVALRCDPISGHVSLFWYQQALGQGPEFLTYFQNEAQLDKSGLPSDRFFAERPEGSVSTLKIQRTQQEDSAVYLCASSLVGESSGANVLTFGAGSRLTVL.

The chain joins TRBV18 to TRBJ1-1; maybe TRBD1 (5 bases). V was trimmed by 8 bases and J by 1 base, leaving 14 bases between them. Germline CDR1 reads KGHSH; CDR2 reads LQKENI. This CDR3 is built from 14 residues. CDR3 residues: CASAEGRQNTEAFF. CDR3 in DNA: TGTGCCAGCGCGGAGGGACGGCAGAACACTGAAGCTTTCTTT. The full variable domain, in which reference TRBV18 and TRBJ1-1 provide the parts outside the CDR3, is NAGVMQNPRHLVRRRGQEARLRCSPMKGHSHVYWYRQLPEEGLKFMVYLQKENIIDESGMPKERFSAEFPKEGPSILRIQQVVRGDSAAYFCASAEGRQNTEAFFGQGTRLTVV.

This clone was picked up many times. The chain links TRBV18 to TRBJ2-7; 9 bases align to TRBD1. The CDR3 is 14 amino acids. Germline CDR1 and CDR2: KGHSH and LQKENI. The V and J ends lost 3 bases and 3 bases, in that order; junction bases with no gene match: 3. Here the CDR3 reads CASSPGQGNYEQYF. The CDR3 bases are TGTGCCAGCTCACCCGGACAGGGGAACTACGAGCAGTACTTC.

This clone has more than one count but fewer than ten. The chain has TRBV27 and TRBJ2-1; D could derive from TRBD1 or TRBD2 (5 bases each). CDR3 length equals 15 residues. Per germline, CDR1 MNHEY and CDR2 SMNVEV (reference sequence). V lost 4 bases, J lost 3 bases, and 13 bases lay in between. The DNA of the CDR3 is TGTGCCAGCAGTTCGTCCCGGGACGTCTACAATGAGCAGTTCTTC. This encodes CASSSSRDVYNEQFF.

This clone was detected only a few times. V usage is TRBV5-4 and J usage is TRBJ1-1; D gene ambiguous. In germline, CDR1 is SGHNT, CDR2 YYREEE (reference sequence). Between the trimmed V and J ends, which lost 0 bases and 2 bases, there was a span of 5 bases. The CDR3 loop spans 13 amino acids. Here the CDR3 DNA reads TGTGCCAGCAGCTTGGATAGAAACACTGAAGCTTTCTTT. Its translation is CASSLDRNTEAFF. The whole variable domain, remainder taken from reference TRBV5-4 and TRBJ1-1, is ETGVTQSPTHLIKTRGQQVTLRCSSQSGHNTVSWYQQALGQGPQFIFQYYREEENGRGNFPPRFSGLQFPNYSSELNVNALELDDSALYLCASSLDRNTEAFFGQGTRLTVV.

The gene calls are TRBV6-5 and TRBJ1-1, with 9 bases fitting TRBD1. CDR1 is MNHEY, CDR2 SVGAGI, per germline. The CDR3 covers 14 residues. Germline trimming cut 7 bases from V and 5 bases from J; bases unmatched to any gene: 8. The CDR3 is CASNHRGLVTEAFF. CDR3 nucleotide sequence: TGTGCCAGCAATCACAGGGGGCTAGTGACTGAAGCTTTCTTT.

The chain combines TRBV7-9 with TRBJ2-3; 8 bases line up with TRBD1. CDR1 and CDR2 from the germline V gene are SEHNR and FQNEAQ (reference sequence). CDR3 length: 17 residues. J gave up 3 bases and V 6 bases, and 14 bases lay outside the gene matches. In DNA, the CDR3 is TGTGCCAGCAGTCCGACGCAGGGGGCGGTTGAGACAGATACGCAGTATTTT. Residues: CASSPTQGAVETDTQYF.

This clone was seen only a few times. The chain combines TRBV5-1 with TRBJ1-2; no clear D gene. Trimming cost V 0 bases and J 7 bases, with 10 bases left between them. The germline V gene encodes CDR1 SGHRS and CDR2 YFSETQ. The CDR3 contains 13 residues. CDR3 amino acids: CASSLDMKAGYTF. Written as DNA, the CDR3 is TGCGCCAGCAGCTTGGACATGAAGGCTGGCTACACCTTC.

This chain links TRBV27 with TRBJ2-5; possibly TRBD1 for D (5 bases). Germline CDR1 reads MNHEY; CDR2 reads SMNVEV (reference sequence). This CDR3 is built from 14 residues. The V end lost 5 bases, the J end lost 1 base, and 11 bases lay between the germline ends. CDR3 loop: CASSPRQTQETQYF. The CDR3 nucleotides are TGTGCCAGCAGTCCCCGACAGACCCAAGAGACCCAGTACTTC.

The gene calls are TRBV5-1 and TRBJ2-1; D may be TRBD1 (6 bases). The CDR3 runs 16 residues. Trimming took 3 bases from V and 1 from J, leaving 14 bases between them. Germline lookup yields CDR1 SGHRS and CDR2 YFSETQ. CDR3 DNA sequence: TGCGCCAGCAGCTCCGGTCGGGACACATCCTACAATGAGCAGTTCTTC. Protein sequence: CASSSGRDTSYNEQFF.

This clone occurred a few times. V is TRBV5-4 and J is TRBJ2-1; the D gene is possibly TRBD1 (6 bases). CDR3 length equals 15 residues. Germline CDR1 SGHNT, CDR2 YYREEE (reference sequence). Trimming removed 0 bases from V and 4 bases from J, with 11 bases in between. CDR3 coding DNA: TGTGCCAGCAGCTTGGGACAGGTGGCGTACAATGAGCAGTTCTTC. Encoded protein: CASSLGQVAYNEQFF.

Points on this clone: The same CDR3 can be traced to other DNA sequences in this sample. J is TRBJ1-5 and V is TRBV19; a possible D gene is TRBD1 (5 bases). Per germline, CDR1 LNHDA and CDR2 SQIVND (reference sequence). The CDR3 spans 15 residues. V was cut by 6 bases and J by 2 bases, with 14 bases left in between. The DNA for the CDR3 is TGTGCCAGTAGGCTCCAGGGTGGCGGCAATCAGCCCCAGCATTTT. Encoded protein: CASRLQGGGNQPQHF.

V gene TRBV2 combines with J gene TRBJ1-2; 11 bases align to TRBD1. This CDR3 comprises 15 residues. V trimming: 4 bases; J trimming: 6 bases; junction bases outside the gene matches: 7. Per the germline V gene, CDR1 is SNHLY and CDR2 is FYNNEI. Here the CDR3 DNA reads TGTGCCAGCAGTGGAAAGGACAGGGGGCGGCATGGCTACACCTTC. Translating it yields CASSGKDRGRHGYTF.

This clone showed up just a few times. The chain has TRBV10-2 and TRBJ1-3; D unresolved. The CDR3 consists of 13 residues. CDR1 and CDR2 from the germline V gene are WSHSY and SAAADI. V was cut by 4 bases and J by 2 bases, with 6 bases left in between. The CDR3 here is CASSAQPGNTIYF. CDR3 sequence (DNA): TGCGCCAGCAGTGCGCAGCCTGGAAACACCATATATTTT.

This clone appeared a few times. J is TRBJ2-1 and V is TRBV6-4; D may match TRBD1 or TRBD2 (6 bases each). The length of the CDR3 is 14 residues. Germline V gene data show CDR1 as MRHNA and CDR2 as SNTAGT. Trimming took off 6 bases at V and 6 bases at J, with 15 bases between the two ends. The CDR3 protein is CASSPLGGGNEQFF. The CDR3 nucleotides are TGTGCCAGCAGCCCCCTCGGAGGGGGCAATGAGCAGTTCTTC.

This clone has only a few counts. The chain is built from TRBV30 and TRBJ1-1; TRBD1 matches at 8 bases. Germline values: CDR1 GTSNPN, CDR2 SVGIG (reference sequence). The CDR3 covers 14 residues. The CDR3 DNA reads TGTGCTTCTACAGGGGGGCGAGGTATCACTGAAGCTTTCTTT. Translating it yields CASTGGRGITEAFF.

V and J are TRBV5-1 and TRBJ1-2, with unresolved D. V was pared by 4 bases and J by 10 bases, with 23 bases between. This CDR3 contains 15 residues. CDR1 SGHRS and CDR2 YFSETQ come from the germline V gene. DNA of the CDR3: TGCGCCAGCAGCCGAGACGGCACTGATGTCTTTGTCTACACCTTC. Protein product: CASSRDGTDVFVYTF.

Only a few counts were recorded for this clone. CDR3 sequence: CAISELQGNNQPQHF. The CDR3 DNA sequence: TGTGCCATCAGTGAGTTACAGGGAAACAATCAGCCCCAGCATTTT. This chain links TRBV10-3 with TRBJ1-5, with TRBD1 as a possible D gene (6 bases). The CDR3 is 15 residues long. V lost 1 base and J 3 bases, leaving 10 bases between the germline ends. In germline, CDR1 is ENHRY, CDR2 SYGVKD.

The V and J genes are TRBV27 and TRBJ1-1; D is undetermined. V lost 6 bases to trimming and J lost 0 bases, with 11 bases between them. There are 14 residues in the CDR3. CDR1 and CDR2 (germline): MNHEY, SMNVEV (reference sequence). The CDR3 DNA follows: TGTGCCAGCAGCTGGTCAGGTTTGAACACTGAAGCTTTCTTT. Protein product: CASSWSGLNTEAFF.

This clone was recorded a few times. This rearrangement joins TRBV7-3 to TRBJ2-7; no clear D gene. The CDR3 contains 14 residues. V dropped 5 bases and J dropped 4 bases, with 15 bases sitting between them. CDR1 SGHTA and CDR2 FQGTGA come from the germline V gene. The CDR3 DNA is TGTGCCAGCAGCCCCCCTGTAGGGCGGTACGAGCAGTACTTC. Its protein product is CASSPPVGRYEQYF.

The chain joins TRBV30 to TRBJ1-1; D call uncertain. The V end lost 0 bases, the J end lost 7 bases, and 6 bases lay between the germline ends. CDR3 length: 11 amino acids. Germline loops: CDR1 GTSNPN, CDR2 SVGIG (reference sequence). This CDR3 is CAWSVWGEAFF. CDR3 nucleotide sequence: TGTGCCTGGAGTGTATGGGGTGAAGCTTTCTTT.

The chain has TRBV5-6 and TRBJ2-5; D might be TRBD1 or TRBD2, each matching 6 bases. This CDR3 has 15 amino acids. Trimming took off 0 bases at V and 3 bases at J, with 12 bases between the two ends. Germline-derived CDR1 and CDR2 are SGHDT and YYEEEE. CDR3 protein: CASSLAGGPKETQYF. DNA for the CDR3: TGTGCCAGCAGCTTGGCCGGGGGCCCCAAAGAGACCCAGTACTTC.

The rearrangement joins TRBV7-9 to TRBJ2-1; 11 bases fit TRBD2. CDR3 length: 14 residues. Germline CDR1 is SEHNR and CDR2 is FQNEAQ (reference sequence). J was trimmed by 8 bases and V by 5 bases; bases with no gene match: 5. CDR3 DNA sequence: TGTGCCAGCAGCCCGGGACTAGCGGTCGATGAGCAGTTCTTC. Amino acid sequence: CASSPGLAVDEQFF.

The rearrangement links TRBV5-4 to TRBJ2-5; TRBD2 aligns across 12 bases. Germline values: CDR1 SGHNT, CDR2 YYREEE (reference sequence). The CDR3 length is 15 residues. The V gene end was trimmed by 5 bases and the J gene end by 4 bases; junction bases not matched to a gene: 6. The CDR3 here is CASSPSGGAPETQYF. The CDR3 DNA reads TGTGCCAGCAGTCCTAGCGGGGGGGCCCCAGAGACCCAGTACTTC.

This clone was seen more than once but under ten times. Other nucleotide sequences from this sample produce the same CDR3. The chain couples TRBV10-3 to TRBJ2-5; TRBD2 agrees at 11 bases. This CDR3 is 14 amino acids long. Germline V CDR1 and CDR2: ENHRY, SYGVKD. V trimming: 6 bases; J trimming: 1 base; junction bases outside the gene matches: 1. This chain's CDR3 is CAISLAGGQETQYF. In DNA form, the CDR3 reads TGTGCCATCAGCCTAGCGGGGGGCCAAGAGACCCAGTACTTC.

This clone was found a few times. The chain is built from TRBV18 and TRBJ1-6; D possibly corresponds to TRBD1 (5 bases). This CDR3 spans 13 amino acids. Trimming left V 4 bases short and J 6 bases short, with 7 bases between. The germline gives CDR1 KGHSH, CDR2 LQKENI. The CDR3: CASSRGGNSPLHF. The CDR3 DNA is TGTGCCAGCTCACGGGGGGGTAATTCACCCCTCCACTTT. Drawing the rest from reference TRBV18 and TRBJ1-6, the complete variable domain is NAGVMQNPRHLVRRRGQEARLRCSPMKGHSHVYWYRQLPEEGLKFMVYLQKENIIDESGMPKERFSAEFPKEGPSILRIQQVVRGDSAAYFCASSRGGNSPLHFGNGTRLTVT.